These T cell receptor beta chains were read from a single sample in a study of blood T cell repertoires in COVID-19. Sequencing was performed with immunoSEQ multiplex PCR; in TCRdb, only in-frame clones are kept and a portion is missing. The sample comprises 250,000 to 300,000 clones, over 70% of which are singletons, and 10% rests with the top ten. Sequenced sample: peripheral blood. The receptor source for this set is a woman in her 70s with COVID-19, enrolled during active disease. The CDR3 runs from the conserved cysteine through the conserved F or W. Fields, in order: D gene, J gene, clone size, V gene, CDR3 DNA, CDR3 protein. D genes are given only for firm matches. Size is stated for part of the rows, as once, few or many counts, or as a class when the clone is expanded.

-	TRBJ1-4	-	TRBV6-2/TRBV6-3	TGTGCCAGCAGTTCCCACACGACTAATGAAAAACTGTTTTTT	CASSSHTTNEKLFF
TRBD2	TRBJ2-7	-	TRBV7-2	TGTGCCAGCAGCTTAGATAGCGGGAGGGGGCAGTACTTC	CASSLDSGRGQYF
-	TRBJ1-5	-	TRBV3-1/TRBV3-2	TGTGCCAGCAGCCAGCAGGGTAGCAATCAGCCCCAGCATTTT	CASSQQGSNQPQHF
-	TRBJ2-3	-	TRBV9	TGTGCCAGCAGCGTAGGGTGGGAGTTCGGCACAGATACGCAGTATTTT	CASSVGWEFGTDTQYF
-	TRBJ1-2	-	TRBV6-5	TGTGCCAGCAGTTACTCAGCAACCTATGGCTACACCTTC	CASSYSATYGYTF
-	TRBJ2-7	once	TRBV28	TGTGCCAGCAGTTTTTATGGACAGAACTACGAGCAGTACTTC	CASSFYGQNYEQYF
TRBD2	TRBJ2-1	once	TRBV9	TGTGCCAGCAGCGTAGATCCGGGACTAGCGGTGCGCCAGTTCTTC	CASSVDPGLAVRQFF
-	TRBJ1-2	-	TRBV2	TGTGCCAGCAGTGTTCTATCTAACTATGGCTACACCTTC	CASSVLSNYGYTF
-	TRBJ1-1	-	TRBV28	TGTGCCAGCGGAAAGTGGGCTCCTGAAGCTTTCTTT	CASGKWAPEAFF
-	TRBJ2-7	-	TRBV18	TGTGCCAGCTCACCACCTTCAGGCGCCTACGAGCAGTACTTC	CASSPPSGAYEQYF
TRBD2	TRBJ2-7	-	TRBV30	TGTGCCTGGGCCGGGACTAGCGGGAGCAGCTACGAGCAGTACTTC	CAWAGTSGSSYEQYF
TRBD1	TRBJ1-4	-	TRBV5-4	TGTGCCAGCAGCTCTACAGGGGGCGGTGCAACTAATGAAAAACTGTTTTTT	CASSSTGGGATNEKLFF
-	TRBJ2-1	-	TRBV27	TGTGCCAGCAGTCAAACAGGGTTCTCCTACAATGAGCAGTTCTTC	CASSQTGFSYNEQFF
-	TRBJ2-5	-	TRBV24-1	TGTGCCACCAGTCAGGGTGAGACCCAGTACTTC	CATSQGETQYF
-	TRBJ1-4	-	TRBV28	TGTGCCAGCACCCACAGTAATGAAAAACTGTTTTTT	CASTHSNEKLFF
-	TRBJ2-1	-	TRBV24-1	TGTGCCACCATACAGGTCTTTCGGTTCTTC	CATIQVFRFF
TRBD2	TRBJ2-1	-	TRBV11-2	TGTGCCAGCAGCCATTTAGCGGGAGGGCCGGGGCATGAGCAGTTCTTC	CASSHLAGGPGHEQFF
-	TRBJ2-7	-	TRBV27	TGTGCCAGCAGCTCGGGATTGGGGGAGCAGTACTTC	CASSSGLGEQYF
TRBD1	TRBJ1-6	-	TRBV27	TGTGCCAGCAGAGCCGGGACAGCAAGTTCACCCCTCCACTTT	CASRAGTASSPLHF
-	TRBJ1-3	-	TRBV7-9	TGTGCCAGCAGCTTTCCAAACAGGGATCCTGGAAACACCATATATTTT	CASSFPNRDPGNTIYF
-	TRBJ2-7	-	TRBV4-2	TGTGCCAGCAGCCAAGCAGGGCGGGAATCCTACGAGCAGTACTTC	CASSQAGRESYEQYF
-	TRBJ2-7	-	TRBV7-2	TGTGCCAGCAGCTCCAGACAGACCTACGAGCAGTACTTC	CASSSRQTYEQYF
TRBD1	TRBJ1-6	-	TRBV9	TGTGCCAGCAGCTTCGAGACAGGGGGCTTTGGACCCCTCCACTTT	CASSFETGGFGPLHF
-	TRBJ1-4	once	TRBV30	TGTGCCTGGAGTGGTGGAGACCTTGGGGAAAAACTGTTTTTT	CAWSGGDLGEKLFF
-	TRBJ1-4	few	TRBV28	TGTGCCAGCAGTTCTCAGACAGAAAAACTGTTTTTT	CASSSQTEKLFF
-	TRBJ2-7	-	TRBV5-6	TGTGCCAGCAGCTCTCTCCGGGACATAGAAACCTACGAGCAGTACTTC	CASSSLRDIETYEQYF
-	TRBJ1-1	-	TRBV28	TGTGCCAGCAGATACGCAGGAGGAACTCTAAACACTGAAGCTTTCTTT	CASRYAGGTLNTEAFF
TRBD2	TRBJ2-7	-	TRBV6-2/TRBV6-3	TGTGCCAGCACCCCCGGGGGGAGATACGAGCAGTACTTC	CASTPGGRYEQYF
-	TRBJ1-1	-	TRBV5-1	TGCGCCAGCAGCTTGGAACCAGCGGGAACTGAAGCTTTCTTT	CASSLEPAGTEAFF
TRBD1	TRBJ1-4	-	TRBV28	TGTGCCAGCAGTTCGCCCCTCGGACAGGGGGCTAATGAAAAACTGTTTTTT	CASSSPLGQGANEKLFF
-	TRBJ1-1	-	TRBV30	TGTGTCTTTGGAGCCCTCCCTACGAACACTGAAGCTTTCTTT	CVFGALPTNTEAFF
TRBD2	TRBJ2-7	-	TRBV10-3	TGTGCCATCCGTGGGACGGGGGGGGGCGGGCCACCGGGGGCCTACGAGCAGTACTTC	CAIRGTGGGGPPGAYEQYF
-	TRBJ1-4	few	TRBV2	TGTGCCAGCAAATTTATAGGAGTTAATGAAAAACTGTTTTTT	CASKFIGVNEKLFF
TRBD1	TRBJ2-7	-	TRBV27	TGTGCCAGCAGACGGGGACAGGGCAGCTCCTACGAGCAGTACTTC	CASRRGQGSSYEQYF
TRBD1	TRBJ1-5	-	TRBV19	TGTGCCAGTAGTATCTCGGGACAGGGGCATCAGCCCCAGCATTTT	CASSISGQGHQPQHF
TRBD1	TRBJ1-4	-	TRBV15	TGTGCCACCAGCTTGGACAGGGGGCCTGAAAAACTGTTTTTT	CATSLDRGPEKLFF
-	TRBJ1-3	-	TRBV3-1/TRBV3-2	TGTGCCAGCAGCCAGCTACAGGACTCTGGAAACACCATATATTTT	CASSQLQDSGNTIYF
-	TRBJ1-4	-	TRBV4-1	TGCGCCAGCAGCCTGGAAGAGGGAGCAACTAATGAAAAACTGTTTTTT	CASSLEEGATNEKLFF
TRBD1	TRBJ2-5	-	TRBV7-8	TGTGCCAGCAGCTACGGACAGGGTAGTGAGACCCAGTACTTC	CASSYGQGSETQYF
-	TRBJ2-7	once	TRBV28	TGTGCCAGCATCGGCGGAGCCTACGAGCAGTACTTC	CASIGGAYEQYF
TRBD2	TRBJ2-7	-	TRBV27	TGTGCCAGCAGTTTAGGCGCCAGCGGGAGTGTCGACGAGCAGTACTTC	CASSLGASGSVDEQYF
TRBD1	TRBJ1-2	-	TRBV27	TGTGCCAGCAGTTTGACAGGGGACTATGGCTACACCTTC	CASSLTGDYGYTF
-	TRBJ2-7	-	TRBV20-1	TGCAGTGCCAGGGTCTCCTACGAGCAGTACTTC	CSARVSYEQYF
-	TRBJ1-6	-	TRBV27	TGTGCCAGCGCCTCTACCGGGGAGAATAATTCACCCCTCCACTTT	CASASTGENNSPLHF
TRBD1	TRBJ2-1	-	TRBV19	TGTGCCAGTAGTATCCGGACAGGGGGTGAAGAGCAGTTCTTC	CASSIRTGGEEQFF
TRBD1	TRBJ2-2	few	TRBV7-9	TGTGCCAGCAGCCCTGGGACAGGGGGCACGGGGGAGCTGTTTTTT	CASSPGTGGTGELFF
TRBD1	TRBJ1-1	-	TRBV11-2	TGTGCCAGCAGCTTAGATCGTTTGGGCCAGGGGGGCGAAGCTTTCTTT	CASSLDRLGQGGEAFF
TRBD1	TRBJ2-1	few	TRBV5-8	TGTGCCAGCAGCTTTATTTCCCCGACAGGGGTCAATGAGCAGTTCTTC	CASSFISPTGVNEQFF
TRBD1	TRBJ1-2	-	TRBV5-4	TGTGCCAGCAGAAGACAGGGGGCGAGCGGCTACACCTTC	CASRRQGASGYTF
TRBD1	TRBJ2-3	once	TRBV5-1	TGCGCCAGCAGCTTCCAGGACAGGGTGGGCACAGATACGCAGTATTTT	CASSFQDRVGTDTQYF
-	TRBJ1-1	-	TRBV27	TGTGCCAGCAGTTTATCGGCGGGTCAAAAAGCTTTCTTT	CASSLSAGQKAFF